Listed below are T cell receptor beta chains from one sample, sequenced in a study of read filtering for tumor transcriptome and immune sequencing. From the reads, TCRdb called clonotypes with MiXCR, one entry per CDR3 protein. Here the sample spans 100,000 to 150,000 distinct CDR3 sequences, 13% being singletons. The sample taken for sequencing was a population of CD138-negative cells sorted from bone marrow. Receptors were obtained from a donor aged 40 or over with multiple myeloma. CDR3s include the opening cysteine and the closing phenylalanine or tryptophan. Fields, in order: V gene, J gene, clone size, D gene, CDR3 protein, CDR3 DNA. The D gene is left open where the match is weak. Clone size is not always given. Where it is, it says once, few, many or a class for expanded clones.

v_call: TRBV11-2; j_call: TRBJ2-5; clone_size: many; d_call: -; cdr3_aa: CASSLVDGPYAGETQYF; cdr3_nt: TGTGCCAGCAGCTTAGTAGACGGGCCCTACGCTGGGGAGACCCAGTACTTC
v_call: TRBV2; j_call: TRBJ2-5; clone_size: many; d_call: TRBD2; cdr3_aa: CASSKSFGTSVPQETQYF; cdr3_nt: TGTGCCAGCAGTAAGTCCTTTGGGACTAGCGTCCCCCAAGAGACCCAGTACTTC
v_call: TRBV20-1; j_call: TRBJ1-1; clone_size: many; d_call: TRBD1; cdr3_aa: CSARDALRRTGFDAEAFF; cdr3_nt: TGCAGTGCTAGAGACGCGCTACGTCGGACAGGGTTTGATGCTGAAGCTTTCTTT
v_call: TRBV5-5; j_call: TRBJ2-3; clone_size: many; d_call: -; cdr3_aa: CASSIGPRTDTQYF; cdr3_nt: TGTGCCAGCAGCATAGGGCCACGCACAGATACGCAGTATTTT
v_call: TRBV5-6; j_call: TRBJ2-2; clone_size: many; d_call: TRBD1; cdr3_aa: CASSPGVRGQGLLGELFF; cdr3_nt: TGTGCCAGCAGCCCAGGCGTTAGGGGACAGGGATTACTCGGGGAGCTGTTTTTT
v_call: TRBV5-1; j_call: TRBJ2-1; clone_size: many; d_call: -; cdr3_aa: CASSLDGGTAYNEQFF; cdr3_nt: TGCGCCAGCAGCTTGGACGGTGGGACTGCCTACAATGAGCAGTTCTTC
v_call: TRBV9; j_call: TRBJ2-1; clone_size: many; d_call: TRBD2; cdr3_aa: CASSAQRGNNEQFF; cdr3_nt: TGTGCCAGCAGCGCACAGCGGGGGAACAATGAGCAGTTCTTC
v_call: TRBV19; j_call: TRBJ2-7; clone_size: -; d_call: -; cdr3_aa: CASSMGNEQYF; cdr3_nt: TGTGCCAGTTCCATGGGTAACGAGCAGTACTTC
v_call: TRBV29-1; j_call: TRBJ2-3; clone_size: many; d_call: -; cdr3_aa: CSVAPITDTQYF; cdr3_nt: TGCAGCGTTGCCCCGATCACAGATACGCAGTATTTT
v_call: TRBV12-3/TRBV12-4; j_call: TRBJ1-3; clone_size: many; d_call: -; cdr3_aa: CASLTWDSGNTIYF; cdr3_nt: TGTGCCAGCCTAACTTGGGACTCTGGAAACACCATATATTTT
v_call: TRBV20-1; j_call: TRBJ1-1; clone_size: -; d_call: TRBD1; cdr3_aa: CSGQGPGDTEAFF; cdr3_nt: TGCAGTGGACAGGGTCCGGGGGACACTGAAGCTTTCTTT
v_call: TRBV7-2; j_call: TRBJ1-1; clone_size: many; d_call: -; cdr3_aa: CASSLQRRTEAFF; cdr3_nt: TGTGCCAGCAGCTTACAAAGAAGAACTGAAGCTTTCTTT
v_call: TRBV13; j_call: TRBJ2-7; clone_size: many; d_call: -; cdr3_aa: CASSYGQPRRGEQYF; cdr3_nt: TGTGCCAGCAGCTACGGACAGCCTAGAAGAGGTGAGCAGTACTTC
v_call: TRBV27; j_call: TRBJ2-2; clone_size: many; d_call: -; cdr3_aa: CASSFPNTGELFF; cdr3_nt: TGTGCCAGCAGCTTTCCGAACACCGGGGAGCTGTTTTTT
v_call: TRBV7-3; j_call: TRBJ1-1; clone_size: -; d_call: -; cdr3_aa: CASSLTGRGLEALF; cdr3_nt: TGTGCCAGCAGCTTAACTGGAAGGGGCCTAGAAGCTTTATTT
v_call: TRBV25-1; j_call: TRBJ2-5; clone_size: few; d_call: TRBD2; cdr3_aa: CASSESPAGGPRGDRTQYF; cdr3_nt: TGTGCCAGCAGTGAATCCCCAGCGGGAGGGCCTCGGGGAGATCGTACCCAGTACTTC
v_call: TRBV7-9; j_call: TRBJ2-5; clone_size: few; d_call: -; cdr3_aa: CASSSTMAQYF; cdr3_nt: TGTGCCAGCAGTAGCACAATGGCCCAGTACTTC
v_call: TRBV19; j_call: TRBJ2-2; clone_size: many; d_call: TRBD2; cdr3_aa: CASSIAGGDTGELFF; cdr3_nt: TGTGCCAGTAGTATAGCGGGAGGGGACACCGGGGAGCTGTTTTTT
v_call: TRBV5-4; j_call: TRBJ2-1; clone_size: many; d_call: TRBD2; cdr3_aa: CASSLGLGTSGSDNEQFF; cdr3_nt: TGTGCCAGCAGCTTGGGTCTAGGGACTAGCGGGAGCGACAATGAGCAGTTCTTC
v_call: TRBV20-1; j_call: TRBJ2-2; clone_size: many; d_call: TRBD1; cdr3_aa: CSASTGGQLSTGELFF; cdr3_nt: TGCAGTGCTTCGACAGGGGGCCAACTGAGCACCGGGGAGCTGTTTTTT
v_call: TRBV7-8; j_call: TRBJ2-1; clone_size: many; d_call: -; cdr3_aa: CASSPLIEQFF; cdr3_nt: TGTGCCAGCAGCCCACTCATCGAGCAGTTCTTC
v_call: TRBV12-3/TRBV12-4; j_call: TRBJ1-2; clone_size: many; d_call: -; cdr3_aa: CASSAYRVNYGYTF; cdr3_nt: TGTGCCAGCAGTGCATACAGAGTAAACTATGGCTACACCTTC
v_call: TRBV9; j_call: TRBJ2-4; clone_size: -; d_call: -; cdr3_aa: CASSVGDPRRSKNIQYF; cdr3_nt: TGTGCCAGCAGCGTAGGGGACCCCCGGAGGTCCAAAAACATTCAGTACTTC
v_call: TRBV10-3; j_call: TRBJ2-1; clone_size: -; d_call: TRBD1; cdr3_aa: CAIGEGQGANEQFF; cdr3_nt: TGTGCCATCGGGGAAGGACAGGGGGCCAATGAGCAGTTCTTC
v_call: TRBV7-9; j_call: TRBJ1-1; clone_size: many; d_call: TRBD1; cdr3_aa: CASSSDRAGTEAFF; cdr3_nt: TGTGCCAGCAGCTCAGACAGGGCGGGCACTGAAGCTTTCTTT
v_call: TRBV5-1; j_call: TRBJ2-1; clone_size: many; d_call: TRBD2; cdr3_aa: CASSLESSGNNEQFF; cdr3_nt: TGCGCCAGCAGCTTGGAATCTAGCGGCAACAATGAGCAGTTCTTC
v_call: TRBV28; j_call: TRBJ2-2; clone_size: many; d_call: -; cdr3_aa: CASSPTSGQGKTGELFF; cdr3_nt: TGTGCCAGCAGTCCCACGTCCGGGCAAGGGAAAACCGGGGAGCTGTTTTTT
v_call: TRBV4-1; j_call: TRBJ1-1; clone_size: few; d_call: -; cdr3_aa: CASSWDRREAFF; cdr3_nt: TGCGCCAGCAGTTGGGATCGGAGAGAAGCTTTCTTT
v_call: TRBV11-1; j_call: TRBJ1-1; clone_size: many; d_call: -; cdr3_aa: CASSLDNPSVNTEAFF; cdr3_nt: TGTGCCAGCAGCTTAGATAATCCGTCTGTGAACACTGAAGCTTTCTTT
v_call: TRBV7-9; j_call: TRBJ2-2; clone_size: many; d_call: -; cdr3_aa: CASSLTVAGELFF; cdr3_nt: TGTGCCAGCAGCTTGACAGTAGCCGGGGAGCTGTTTTTT
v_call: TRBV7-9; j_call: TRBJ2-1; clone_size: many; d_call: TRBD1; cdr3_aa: CASSKRTGNNEQFF; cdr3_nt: TGTGCCAGCAGCAAAAGGACAGGTAACAATGAGCAGTTCTTC